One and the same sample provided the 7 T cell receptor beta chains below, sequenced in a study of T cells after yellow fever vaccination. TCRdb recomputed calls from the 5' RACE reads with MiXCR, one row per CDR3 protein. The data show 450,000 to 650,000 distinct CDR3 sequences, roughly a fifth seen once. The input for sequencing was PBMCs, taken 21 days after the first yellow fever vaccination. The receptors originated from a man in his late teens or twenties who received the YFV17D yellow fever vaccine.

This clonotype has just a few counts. For the CDR3, the DNA is TGTGCCAGCAGCAGTCGGCCTCGGGACAGCTTCGCGAACACCGGGGAGCTGTTTTTT. It specifies CASSSRPRDSFANTGELFF. The chain uses TRBV11-1 and TRBJ2-2; TRBD1 agrees at 7 bases. The CDR3 is 19 residues long. V lost 5 bases to trimming and J lost 0 bases; unmatched junction nucleotides: 15. CDR1 is SGHAT, CDR2 FQDESV, per germline (reference sequence).

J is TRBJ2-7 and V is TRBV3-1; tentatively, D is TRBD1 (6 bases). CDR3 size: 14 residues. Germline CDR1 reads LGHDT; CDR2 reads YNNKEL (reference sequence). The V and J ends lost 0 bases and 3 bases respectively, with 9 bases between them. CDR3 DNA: TGTGCCAGCAGCCAAGATGCCAGGGGCTACGAGCAGTACTTC. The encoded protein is CASSQDARGYEQYF.

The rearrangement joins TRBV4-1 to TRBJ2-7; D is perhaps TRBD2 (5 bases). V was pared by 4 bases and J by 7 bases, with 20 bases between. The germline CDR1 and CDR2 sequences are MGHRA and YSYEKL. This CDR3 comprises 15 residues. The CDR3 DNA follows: TGCGCCAGCAGCCGATCCGAGGGTGCCTTAGGGGAGCAGTACTTC. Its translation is CASSRSEGALGEQYF.

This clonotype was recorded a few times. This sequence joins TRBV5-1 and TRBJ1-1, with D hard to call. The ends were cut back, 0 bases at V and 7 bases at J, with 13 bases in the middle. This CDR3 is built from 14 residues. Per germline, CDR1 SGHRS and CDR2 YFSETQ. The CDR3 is CASSLGTVAGEAFF. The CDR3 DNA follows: TGCGCCAGCAGCTTGGGAACGGTTGCTGGTGAAGCTTTCTTT.

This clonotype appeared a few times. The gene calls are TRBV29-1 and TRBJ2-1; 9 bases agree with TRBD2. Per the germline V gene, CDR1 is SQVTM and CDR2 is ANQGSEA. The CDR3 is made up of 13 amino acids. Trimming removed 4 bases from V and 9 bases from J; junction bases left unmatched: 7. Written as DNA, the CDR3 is TGCAGCGTTGGCGGGGGGGGAATGGGTGAGCAGTTCTTC. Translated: CSVGGGGMGEQFF.

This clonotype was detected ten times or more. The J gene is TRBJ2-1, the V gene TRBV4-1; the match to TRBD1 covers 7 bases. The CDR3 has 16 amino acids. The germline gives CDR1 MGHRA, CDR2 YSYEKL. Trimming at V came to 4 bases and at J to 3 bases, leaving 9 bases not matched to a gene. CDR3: CASSRSGQPYYNEQFF. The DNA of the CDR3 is TGCGCCAGCAGCCGATCGGGACAGCCTTACTACAATGAGCAGTTCTTC.

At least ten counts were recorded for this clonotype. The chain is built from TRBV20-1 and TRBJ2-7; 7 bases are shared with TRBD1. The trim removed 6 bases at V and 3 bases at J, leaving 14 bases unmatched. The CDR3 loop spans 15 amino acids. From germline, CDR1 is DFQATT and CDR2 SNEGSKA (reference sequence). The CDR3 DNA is TGCAGTGCACAGCCGGGACAGCTCCTGCTCTACGAGCAGTACGTC. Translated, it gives CSAQPGQLLLYEQYV.